This T cell receptor (beta chain) comes out of a study of blood T cell repertoires in COVID-19. Profiled with immunoSEQ multiplex PCR; TCRdb holds only in-frame clones, not every one. The sample holds approximately 250,000 clones; about 87% are singletons and the top ten take 0.95% to 1.5%. This clone was seen only once. This CDR3 is 12 amino acids long. With 5 bases removed from V and 1 base from J, the gap between germline ends came to 6 bases. The germline CDR1 and CDR2 sequences are SQVTM and ANQGSEA. The V gene is TRBV29-1, the J gene TRBJ1-3; D call uncertain. Sequencing used PBMCs or T cells enriched from blood (not recorded which). The receptor was isolated from a woman aged 40 to 50 with acute COVID-19. The CDR3 loop reads CSVRASGNTIYF. CDR3 in DNA: TGCAGCGTTCGAGCTTCTGGAAACACCATATATTTT.